This TCR beta chain appears in the sequencing data of a study of cytomegalovirus exposure and HLA in healthy donors (dated by TCRdb to between 2016 and 2019). At the level of the whole study: An earlier analysis of 587 of the donors reported approximately 280 Gb of sequence data and 100 million to 120 million unique TCR beta sequences obtained from roughly 170 million T cells. An early release that covered some 640 HLA-typed donors contained around 330 gigabases of sequencing data and 80 million or so unique TCR sequences. Of the roughly 400 genotyped donors, approximately 80% fell in the genetic ancestry cluster associated with self-reported Caucasian donors. The study was designed to test whether signatures of past pathogen exposure could be identified by cataloging public T cell receptors. The study used immunosequencing to profile the T cell repertoires of approximately 640 subjects and linked those repertoires to cytomegalovirus serostatus. Besides the first cohort of about 730 subjects, a separate validation cohort made up of over a hundred different subjects was used. The study combined high-throughput TCR immunosequencing, statistical association of individual TCRs with disease status, and machine learning to predict cytomegalovirus infection status. To study patterns of TCR occurrence, a later analysis re-analyzed previously published TCR beta repertoires from more than 550 donors and added high-resolution HLA genotyping. In the later analysis, no new phenotypic data were used to find candidate immune exposures; instead, reliance was placed on TCR beta sequences and their occurrence across donors. An earlier analysis of about 620 of the donors applied high-throughput TCR beta sequencing to assess whether each TCR beta V gene segment acted as functional or pseudogenic. Alongside the repertoire data, information on donor age, sex, ethnicity and CMV serostatus was compiled. A later genetic analysis used genome-wide SNP genotypes for about three fifths of the 666 donors, treating that subset as a discovery cohort. All discovery cohort repertoires had been generated on a single sequencing platform. HLA typing covered class I and class II loci at four-digit resolution. The number of donors typed differed by locus, with roughly 629-640 for A, B, C, DRB1 and DQB1, more than 500 for DQA1, 606 for DPA1, and around 430 for DPB1. Roughly five DR-DQ haplotypes were handled as single units for association and clustering, since linkage in the cohort was strong. Among about 360 genotyped donors of the cohort, an average of roughly 240,000 unique TCR beta nucleotide sequences were sequenced per donor, roughly 20% of them non-productive.

The CDR3 has 16 amino acids, counting the end cysteine and phenylalanine. The CDR3 DNA has 48 bases and is translated from base 1. V drops 1 base and J drops 0 bases, leaving 11 bases in between. CDR1 and CDR2, per the germline V gene, are SGHVS and FQNEAQ. Receptors were amplified or captured by the immunoSEQ multiplex PCR assay. The multiplex PCR relied on a mix of 60 forward primers for TCR Vbeta segments and 13 reverse primers for TCR Jbeta segments. A multiplex PCR assay on genomic DNA amplified the CDR3 region of rearranged TCR beta genes. Amplified TCR beta libraries were sequenced as 87-base-pair reads on the Illumina HiSeq System. Processing in the source paper ran as follows. A later analysis counted about 80 million unique TCR beta chains across the 700 or so repertoires, and some 12 million of these chains were shared by at least two donors. A nearest-neighbor algorithm error-corrected the raw reads and collapsed the reads into unique sequences, merging closely related sequences to remove PCR and sequencing errors. To assign V, D and J gene segments, CDR3 sequences were aligned to IMGT reference sequences. For a sequence to be retained, a match of at least six nucleotides was required to both a V gene segment and a J gene segment. Rearrangements were classified as productive when the CDR3 lacked stop codons and remained in frame with V and J, and all other rearrangements were classified as non-productive. Following IMGT convention, CDR3 was defined as the stretch from the second conserved V-encoded cysteine to the conserved J-encoded phenylalanine. The earlier analysis of about 530 of the donors excluded any sequence lacking an unambiguous match to a single V gene segment. An earlier analysis of under 750 of the donors called V segments functional above 56.7% productive rearrangements and segregating when the between-donor standard deviation exceeded 5%. A statistical classification framework was developed to diagnose cytomegalovirus status using the catalog of TCR beta chain sequences. In a later analysis, V and J genes were assigned by comparing TCR nucleotide sequences against IMGT/GENE-DB human TR gene sequences. A later analysis assigned CDR3 sequences and most-parsimonious VDJ recombination scenarios with the TCRdist pipeline. In a later analysis, each TCR beta chain was defined by its CDR3 amino acid sequence together with its V-gene family, and reads lacking a unique V-gene family were excluded. To address suspected cross-contamination and a sequencing artifact, a later analysis removed a few hundred highly shared, low-generation-probability nucleotide sequences. For each public chain, a later analysis derived a clonal expansion index from normalized ranks of inferred template counts within each repertoire. In a later analysis, generation probabilities were computed using a VDJ recombination model fitted to out-of-frame rearrangements, and the results were checked against IGoR. Hypergeometric tests were used in a later analysis to score TCR-TCR, TCR-HLA and TCR-CMV co-occurrence, with a repertoire-size bias correction applied to the TCR pairs. False discovery rates were estimated in a later analysis by permuting HLA or CMV assignments 20 times. In a later analysis, co-occurring TCRs were grouped with DBSCAN, and TCRdist sequence similarity was added when clustering was performed within HLA-allele-positive subsets. Repertoires with fewer than 30,000 or more than 120,000 public chains were left out of co-occurrence clustering, as were a handful of repertoires with anomalous nucleotide sharing. Imported from immuneACCESS, the table was reduced by TCRdb to in-frame sequences with V and J called. These copies leave out some clones; in studies compared against another copy, an unresolved V gene accounts for under half, and the cause of the remainder is not known. V and J calls and clone size are copied from that table; D and trimming were computed from the DNA. Per the sample table, the count is about 39,000 clones. The ten largest make up more than 3% of the sample.

Findings and caveats that apply to the study as a whole: An earlier analysis of approximately 500 of the donors showed that most TCR beta V segments appeared in productive rearrangements either about 87% or about 30% of the time, which broadly matched IMGT annotations. In this cohort, only TCR beta chains were sequenced, and detectable features were limited by the absence of alpha or paired-chain data. The study listed over 150 TCR beta chains as associated with cytomegalovirus. V-gene and J-gene trimming of TCR beta chains was associated with a missense DCLRE1C variant in a later genetic analysis, and the association was replicated in an independent cohort. Compared with equally common non-associated chains, HLA-associated TCR beta chains in a later analysis were more clonally expanded and had lower generation probabilities. It was suggested by the authors that the approach could potentially be generalized to other disease states and immunological phenotypes. The classifier was reported to diagnose cytomegalovirus status with high specificity and sensitivity in both the original cohort and the validation cohort. A group of highly shared sequence variants was considered likely to be a technical artifact of the sequencing pipeline. Some IMGT-functional V segments, including TRBV6-2 and TRBV6-3, could not be told apart with the 87-base-pair reads, so those segments were excluded. A later genetic analysis reported fewer N-insertions in productive TCRs among donors in an Asian-associated ancestry cluster than the roughly 620-donor mean. Correlated functional status among segregating V segments might reflect linkage disequilibrium, but an unknown experimental factor could not be ruled out. Most TCR sequences were observed very rarely across donors, whereas some public TCRs were present in many individuals. When HLA alleles, especially DR and DQ, strongly co-occurred, attributing TCR associations to individual alleles was difficult. Because counts were too low, some 17 rarely observed V segments, including chromosome 9 orphons, were left out of the earlier analysis of a few hundred of the donors. Immune exposure information for the cohort was limited to CMV serostatus. A few of the identified cytomegalovirus-associated TCR beta chains were confirmed in vitro to be specific for cytomegalovirus antigens. According to a later analysis, most CMV-associated TCR beta chains appeared to be HLA-restricted, and the HLA associations seemed to be driven largely by CMV exposure. Several of the top co-occurrence clusters appeared to be linked to parvovirus B19, influenza, CMV and Epstein-Barr virus, according to a later analysis. Because HLA typing was unavailable for some donors at each locus, only the typed subset was used in association tests. A later analysis found that TCR association rates varied across HLA loci, with DRB1 alleles showing the most associated TCRs and HLA-C alleles the fewest. Roughly uniform sequencing depth across donors was assumed in presence/absence analyses, although this assumption may not hold. A further reported finding was that TCR beta sequences accurately predicted the HLA-A and HLA-B alleles for most subjects in the first cohort. At a false discovery rate of 0.05, a later analysis linked about 16,000 TCR beta sequences to specific HLA alleles.

For this clone: What this receptor recognizes is not known.

The cohort was made up of 650 to 700 healthy bone marrow donors. All cohort members were sampled while nominally healthy, although unrecorded immune exposures were likely present. The donor tested CMV seropositive, placing the donor among the roughly 300 seropositive members of the cohort. A peripheral blood sample was provided by each donor, and peripheral blood mononuclear cells were used for TCR beta sequencing. Genomic DNA extraction from the blood cell samples was performed with the Qiagen DNeasy Blood Extraction Kit. The V gene is TRBV7-8 and the J gene is TRBJ2-3; TRBD2 could be the D gene, as 7 bases match. The sample taken for sequencing was PBMCs. This TCR came from a woman aged 25 to 39 in good health and CMV-seropositive. The bases are TGTGCCAGCAGCTTAGGAGGGGGGGCTAGCACAGATACGCAGTATTTT. This encodes CASSLGGGASTDTQYF.